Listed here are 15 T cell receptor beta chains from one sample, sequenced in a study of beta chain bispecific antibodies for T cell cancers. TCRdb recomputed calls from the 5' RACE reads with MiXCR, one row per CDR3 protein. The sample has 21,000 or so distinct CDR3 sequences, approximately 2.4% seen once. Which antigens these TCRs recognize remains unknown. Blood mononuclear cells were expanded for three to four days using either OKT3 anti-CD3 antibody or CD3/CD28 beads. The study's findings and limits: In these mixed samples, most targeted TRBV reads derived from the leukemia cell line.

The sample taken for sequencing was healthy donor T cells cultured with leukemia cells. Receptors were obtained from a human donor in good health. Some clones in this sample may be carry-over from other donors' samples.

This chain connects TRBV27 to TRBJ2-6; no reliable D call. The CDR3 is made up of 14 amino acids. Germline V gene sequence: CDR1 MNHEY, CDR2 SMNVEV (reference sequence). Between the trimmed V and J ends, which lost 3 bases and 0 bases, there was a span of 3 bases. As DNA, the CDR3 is TGTGCCAGCAGTTTGATCTCTGGGGCCAACGTCCTGACTTTC. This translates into CASSLISGANVLTF. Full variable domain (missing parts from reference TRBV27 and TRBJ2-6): EAQVTQNPRYLITVTGKKLTVTCSQNMNHEYMSWYRQDPGLGLRQIYYSMNVEVTDKGDVPEGYKVSRKEKRNFPLILESPSPNQTSLYFCASSLISGANVLTFGAGSRLTVL.

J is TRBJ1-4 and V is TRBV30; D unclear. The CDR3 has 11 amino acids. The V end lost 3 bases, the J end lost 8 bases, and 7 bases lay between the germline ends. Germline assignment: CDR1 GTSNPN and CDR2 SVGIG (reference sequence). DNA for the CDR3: TGTGCCTGGAGACAAAGAGAAAAACTGTTTTTT. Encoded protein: CAWRQREKLFF.

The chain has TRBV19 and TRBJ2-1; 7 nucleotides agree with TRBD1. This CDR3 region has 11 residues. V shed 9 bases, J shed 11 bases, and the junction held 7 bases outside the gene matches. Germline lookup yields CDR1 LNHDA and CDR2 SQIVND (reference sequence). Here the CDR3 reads CASGTENKQFF. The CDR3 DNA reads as TGTGCCAGCGGGACAGAGAATAAGCAGTTCTTC. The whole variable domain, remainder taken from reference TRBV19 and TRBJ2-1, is DGGITQSPKYLFRKEGQNVTLSCEQNLNHDAMYWYRQDPGQGLRLIYYSQIVNDFQKGDIAEGYSVSREKKESFPLTVTSAQKNPTAFYLCASGTENKQFFGPGTRLTVL.

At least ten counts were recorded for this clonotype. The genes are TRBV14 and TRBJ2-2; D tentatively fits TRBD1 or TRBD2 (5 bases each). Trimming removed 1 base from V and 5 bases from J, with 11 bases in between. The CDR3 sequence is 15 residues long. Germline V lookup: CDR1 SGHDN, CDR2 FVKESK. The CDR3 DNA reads TGTGCCAGCAGCCAAGGACTACCAGGGACCGGGGAGCTGTTTTTT. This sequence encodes CASSQGLPGTGELFF.

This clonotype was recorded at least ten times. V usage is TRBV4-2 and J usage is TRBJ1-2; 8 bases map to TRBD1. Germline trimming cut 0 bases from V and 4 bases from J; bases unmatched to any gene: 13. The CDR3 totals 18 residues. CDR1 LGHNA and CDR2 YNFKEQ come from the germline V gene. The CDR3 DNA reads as TGTGCCAGCAGCCAAGAAGGGACAGGCTTAGATTTGTCCTATGGCTACACCTTC. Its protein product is CASSQEGTGLDLSYGYTF.

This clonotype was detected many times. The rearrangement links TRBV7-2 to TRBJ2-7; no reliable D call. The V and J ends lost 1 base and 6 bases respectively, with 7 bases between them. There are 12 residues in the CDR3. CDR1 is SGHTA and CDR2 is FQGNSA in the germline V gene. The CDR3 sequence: CASSLGWAEQYF. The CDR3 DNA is TGTGCCAGCAGCTTAGGGTGGGCCGAGCAGTACTTC.

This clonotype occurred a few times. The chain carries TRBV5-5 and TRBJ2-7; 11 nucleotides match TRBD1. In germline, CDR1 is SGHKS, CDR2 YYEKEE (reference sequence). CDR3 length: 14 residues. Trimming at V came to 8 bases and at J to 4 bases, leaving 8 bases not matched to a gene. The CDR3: CASTFGTGGYEQYF. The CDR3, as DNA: TGTGCCAGTACCTTCGGGACAGGGGGGTACGAGCAGTACTTC.

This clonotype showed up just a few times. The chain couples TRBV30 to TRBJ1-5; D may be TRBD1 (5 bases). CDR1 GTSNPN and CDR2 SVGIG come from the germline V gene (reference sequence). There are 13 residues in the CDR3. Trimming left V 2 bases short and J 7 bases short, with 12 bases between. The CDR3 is CAWSLFREQPQHF. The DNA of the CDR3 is TGTGCCTGGAGTTTATTCAGGGAACAGCCCCAGCATTTT.

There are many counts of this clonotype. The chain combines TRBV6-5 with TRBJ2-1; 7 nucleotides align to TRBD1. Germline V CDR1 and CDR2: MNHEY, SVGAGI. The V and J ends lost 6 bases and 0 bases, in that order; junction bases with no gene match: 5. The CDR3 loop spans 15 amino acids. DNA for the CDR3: TGTGCCAGCAGCCCGGACAGGATCTCCTACAATGAGCAGTTCTTC. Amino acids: CASSPDRISYNEQFF.

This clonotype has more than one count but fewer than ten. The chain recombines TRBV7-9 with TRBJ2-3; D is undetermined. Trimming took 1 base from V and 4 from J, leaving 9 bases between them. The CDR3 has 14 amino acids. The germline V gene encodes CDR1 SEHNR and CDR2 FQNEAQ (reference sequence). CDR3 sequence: CASSLDTRPDTQYF. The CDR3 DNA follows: TGTGCCAGCAGCTTAGATACCCGGCCAGATACGCAGTATTTT.

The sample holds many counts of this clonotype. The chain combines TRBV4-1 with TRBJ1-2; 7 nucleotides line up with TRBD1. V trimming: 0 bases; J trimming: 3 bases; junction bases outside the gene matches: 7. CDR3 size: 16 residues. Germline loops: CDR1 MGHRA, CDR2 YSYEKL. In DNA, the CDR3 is TGCGCCAGCAGCCAAGATCGAGGGGGCAGGGACTATGGCTACACCTTC. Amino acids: CASSQDRGGRDYGYTF.

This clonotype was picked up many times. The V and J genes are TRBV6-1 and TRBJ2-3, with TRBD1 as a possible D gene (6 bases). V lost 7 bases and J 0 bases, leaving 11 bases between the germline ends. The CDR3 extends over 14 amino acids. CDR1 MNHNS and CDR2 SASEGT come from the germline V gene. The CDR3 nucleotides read TGTGCCAGCAAGTTACAGGGAAGCACAGATACGCAGTATTTT. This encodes CASKLQGSTDTQYF.

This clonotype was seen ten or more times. In DNA form, the CDR3 reads TGTGCCAGCAGTTTATCCCGGACAGGGTTTGGCTACACCTTC. It yields the protein CASSLSRTGFGYTF. This chain uses TRBV27 with TRBJ1-2; 8 positions match TRBD1. With 0 bases clipped from V and 7 bases from J, the junction kept 4 bases outside the gene matches. The V gene's germline CDR1 is MNHEY and CDR2 SMNVEV (reference sequence). This CDR3 is 14 amino acids long.

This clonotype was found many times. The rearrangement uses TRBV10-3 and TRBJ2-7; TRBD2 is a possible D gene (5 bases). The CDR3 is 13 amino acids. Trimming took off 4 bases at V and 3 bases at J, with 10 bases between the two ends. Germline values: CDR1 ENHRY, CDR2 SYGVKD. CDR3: CAISARADYEQYF. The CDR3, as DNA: TGTGCCATCAGTGCGAGGGCTGACTACGAGCAGTACTTC.

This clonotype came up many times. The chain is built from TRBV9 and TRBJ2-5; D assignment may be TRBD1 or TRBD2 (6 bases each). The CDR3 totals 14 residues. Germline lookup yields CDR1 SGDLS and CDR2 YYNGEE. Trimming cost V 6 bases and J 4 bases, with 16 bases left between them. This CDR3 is CASTPLEGGETQYF. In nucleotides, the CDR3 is TGTGCCAGCACCCCTCTTGAGGGGGGAGAGACCCAGTACTTC.